This section outlines one T cell receptor (beta chain) sequence together with its context. This record belongs to a study of a mutant IDH1 vaccine in newly diagnosed glioma. Overall study context: Previous treatment comprised radiotherapy, temozolomide, or both, mostly both.

Sequencing used immunoSEQ multiplex PCR; TCRdb keeps in-frame clones, though not all of them. The sample holds approximately 92,000 clones, about four fifths seen once. From germline, CDR1 is KGHSH and CDR2 LQKENI. The CDR3 has 15 amino acids. The V and J ends lost 0 bases and 3 bases respectively, with 8 bases between them. The time point here: baseline, week 1 (first vaccination visit). Treatment of the sample: pre-vaccination baseline after standard-of-care therapy. Astrocytomas that were new, WHO grade 3 or 4, IDH1-mutant and ATRX-lost were present in the donors. Sequenced material: PBMCs, taken from a glioma patient treated with radiotherapy, temozolomide or both. The V call is TRBV18, the J call TRBJ2-2, with D perhaps TRBD2 (6 bases). This TCR came from a man in his forties or fifties with glioma. Here the CDR3 reads CASSPPGTYTGELFF. The CDR3, as DNA: TGTGCCAGCTCACCACCGGGGACTTACACCGGGGAGCTGTTTTTT.